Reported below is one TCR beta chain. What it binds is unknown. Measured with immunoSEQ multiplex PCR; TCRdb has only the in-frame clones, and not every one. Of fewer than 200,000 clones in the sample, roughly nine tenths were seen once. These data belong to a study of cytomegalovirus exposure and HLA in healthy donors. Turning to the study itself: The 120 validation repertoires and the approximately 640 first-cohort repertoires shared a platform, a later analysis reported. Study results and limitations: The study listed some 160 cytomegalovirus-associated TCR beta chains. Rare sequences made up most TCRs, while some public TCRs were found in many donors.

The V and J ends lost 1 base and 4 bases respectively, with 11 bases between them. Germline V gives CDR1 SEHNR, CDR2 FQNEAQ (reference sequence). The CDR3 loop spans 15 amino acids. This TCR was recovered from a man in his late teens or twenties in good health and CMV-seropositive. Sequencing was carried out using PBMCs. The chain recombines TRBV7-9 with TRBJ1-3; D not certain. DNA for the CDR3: TGTGCCAGCAGCTTAGATCAGGTATCGGGAAACACCATATATTTT. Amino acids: CASSLDQVSGNTIYF. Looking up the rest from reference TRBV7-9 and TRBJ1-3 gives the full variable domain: DTGVSQNPRHKITKRGQNVTFRCDPISEHNRLYWYRQTLGQGPEFLTYFQNEAQLEKSRLLSDRFSAERPKGSFSTLEIQRTEQGDSAMYLCASSLDQVSGNTIYFGEGSWLTVV.